This T cell receptor (beta chain) was observed in a study of control samples from healthy donors and cancer patients. Using immunoSEQ multiplex PCR, the repertoire was profiled, and TCRdb retains in-frame clones only, with some absent. Of roughly 150,000 clones in the sample, around 88% were seen once. What was sequenced was blood. This clonotype was obtained from a man in his late teens or twenties in good health.

CDR3 sequence reads: CASRSGGVNTEAFF. The CDR3 DNA reads TGTGCCAGCAGATCGGGAGGGGTGAACACTGAAGCTTTCTTT. J is TRBJ1-1 and V is TRBV6-5, with D maybe TRBD1 (5 bases). In germline, CDR1 is MNHEY, CDR2 SVGAGI. This CDR3 is 14 amino acids long. With 6 bases removed from V and 0 bases from J, the gap between germline ends came to 11 bases.